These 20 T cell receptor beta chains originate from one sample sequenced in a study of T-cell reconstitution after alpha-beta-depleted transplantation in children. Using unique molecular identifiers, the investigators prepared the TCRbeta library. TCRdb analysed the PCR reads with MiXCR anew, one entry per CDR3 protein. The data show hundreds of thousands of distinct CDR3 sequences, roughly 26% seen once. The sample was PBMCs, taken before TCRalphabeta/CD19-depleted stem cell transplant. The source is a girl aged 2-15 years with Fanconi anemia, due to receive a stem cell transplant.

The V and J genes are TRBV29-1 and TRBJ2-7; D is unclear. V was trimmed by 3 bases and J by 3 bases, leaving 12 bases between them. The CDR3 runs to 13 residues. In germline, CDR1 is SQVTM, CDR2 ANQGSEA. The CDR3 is CSVEGRSDYEQYF. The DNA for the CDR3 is TGCAGCGTTGAGGGCAGGAGCGACTACGAGCAGTACTTC.

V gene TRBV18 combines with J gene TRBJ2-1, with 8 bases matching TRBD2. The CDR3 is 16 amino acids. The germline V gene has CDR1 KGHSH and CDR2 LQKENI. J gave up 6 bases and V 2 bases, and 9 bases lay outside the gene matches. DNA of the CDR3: TGTGCCAGCTCACCAATATACGGGGGGGCCGTCAATGAGCAGTTCTTC. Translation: CASSPIYGGAVNEQFF.

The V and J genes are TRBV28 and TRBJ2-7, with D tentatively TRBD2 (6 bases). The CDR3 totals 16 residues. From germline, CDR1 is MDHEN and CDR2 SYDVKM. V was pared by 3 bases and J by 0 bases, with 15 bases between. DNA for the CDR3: TGTGCCAGCAGTTTTGGAGCGGGTGCCCGCTCCTACGAGCAGTACTTC. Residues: CASSFGAGARSYEQYF.

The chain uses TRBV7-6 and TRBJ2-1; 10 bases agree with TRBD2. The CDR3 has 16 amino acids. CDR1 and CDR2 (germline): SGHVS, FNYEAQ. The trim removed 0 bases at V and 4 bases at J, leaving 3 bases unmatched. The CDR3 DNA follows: TGTGCCAGCAGCTTAGCGACTAGCGGGCCATACAATGAGCAGTTCTTC. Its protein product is CASSLATSGPYNEQFF.

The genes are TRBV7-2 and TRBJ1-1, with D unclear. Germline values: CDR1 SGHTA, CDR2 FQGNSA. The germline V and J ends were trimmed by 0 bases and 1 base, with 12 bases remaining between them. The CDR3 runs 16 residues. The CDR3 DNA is TGTGCCAGCAGCTTAGCTTACAGTAGACAGAACACTGAAGCTTTCTTT. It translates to CASSLAYSRQNTEAFF.

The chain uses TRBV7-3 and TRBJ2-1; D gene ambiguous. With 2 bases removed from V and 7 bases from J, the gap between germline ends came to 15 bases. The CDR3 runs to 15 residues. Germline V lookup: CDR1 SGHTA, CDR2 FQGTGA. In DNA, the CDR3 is TGTGCCAGCAGCTTACTTGGCCCCCCTGCAAATGAGCAGTTCTTC. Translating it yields CASSLLGPPANEQFF.

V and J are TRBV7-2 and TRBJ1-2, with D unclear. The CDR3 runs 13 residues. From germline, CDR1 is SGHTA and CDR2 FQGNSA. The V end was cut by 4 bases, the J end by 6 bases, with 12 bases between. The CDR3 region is CASSSELRHGYTF. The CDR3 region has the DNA TGTGCCAGCAGCTCCGAGTTGAGGCATGGCTACACCTTC.

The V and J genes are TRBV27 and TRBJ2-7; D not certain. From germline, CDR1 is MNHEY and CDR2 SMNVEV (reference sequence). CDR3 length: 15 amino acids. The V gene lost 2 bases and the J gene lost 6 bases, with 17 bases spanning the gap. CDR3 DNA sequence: TGTGCCAGCAGTTTAACGTGGACCCCCGTGGCCGAGCAGTACTTC. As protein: CASSLTWTPVAEQYF.

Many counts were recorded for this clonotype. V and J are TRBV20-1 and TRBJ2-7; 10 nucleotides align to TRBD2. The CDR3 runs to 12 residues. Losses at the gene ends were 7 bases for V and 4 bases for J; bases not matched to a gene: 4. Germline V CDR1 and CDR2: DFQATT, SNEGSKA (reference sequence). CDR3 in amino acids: CSGSGRRYEQYF. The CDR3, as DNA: TGCAGTGGTAGCGGGAGGAGGTACGAGCAGTACTTC.

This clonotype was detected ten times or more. The CDR3 sequence: CSARTGASPLHF. The CDR3 nucleotides are TGCAGTGCCCGGACAGGGGCTTCACCCCTCCACTTT. The chain uses TRBV20-1 and TRBJ1-6, with TRBD1 matching over 9 bases. This CDR3 is built from 12 residues. V lost 6 bases, J lost 9 bases, and 3 bases stayed unmatched. Germline V lookup: CDR1 DFQATT, CDR2 SNEGSKA (reference sequence).

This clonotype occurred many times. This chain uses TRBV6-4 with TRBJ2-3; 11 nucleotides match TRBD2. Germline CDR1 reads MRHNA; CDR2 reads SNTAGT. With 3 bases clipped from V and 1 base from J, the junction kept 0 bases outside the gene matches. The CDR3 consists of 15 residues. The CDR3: CASSETSGGTDTQYF. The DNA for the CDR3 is TGTGCCAGCAGTGAGACTAGCGGGGGCACAGATACGCAGTATTTT.

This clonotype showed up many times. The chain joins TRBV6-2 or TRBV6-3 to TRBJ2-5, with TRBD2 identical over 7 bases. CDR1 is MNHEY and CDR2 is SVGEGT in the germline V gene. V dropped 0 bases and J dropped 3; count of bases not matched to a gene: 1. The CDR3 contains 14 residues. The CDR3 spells CASSYSGLEETQYF. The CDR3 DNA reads TGTGCCAGCAGTTACTCAGGACTAGAAGAGACCCAGTACTTC.

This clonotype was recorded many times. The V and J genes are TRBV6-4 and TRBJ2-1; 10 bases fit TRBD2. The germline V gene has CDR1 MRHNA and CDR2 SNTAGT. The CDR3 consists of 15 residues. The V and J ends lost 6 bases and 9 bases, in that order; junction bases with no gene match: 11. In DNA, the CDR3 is TGTGCCAGCAGCGAGAAGAGCGGGGGGGCTTTTGAGCAGTTCTTC. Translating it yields CASSEKSGGAFEQFF.

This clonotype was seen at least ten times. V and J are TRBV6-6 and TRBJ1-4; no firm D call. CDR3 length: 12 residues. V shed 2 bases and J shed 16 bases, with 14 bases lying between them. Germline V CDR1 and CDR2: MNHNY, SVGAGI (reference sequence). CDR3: CASSYNVRNWFF. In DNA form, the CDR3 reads TGTGCCAGCAGTTACAACGTCCGGAATTGGTTTTTT.

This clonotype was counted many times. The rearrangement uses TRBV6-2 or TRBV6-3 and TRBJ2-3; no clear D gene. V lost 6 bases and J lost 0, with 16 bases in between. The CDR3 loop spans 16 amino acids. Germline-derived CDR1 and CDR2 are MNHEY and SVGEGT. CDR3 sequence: CASRHAGPLSTDTQYF. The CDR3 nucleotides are TGTGCCAGCAGACACGCTGGGCCCTTGAGCACAGATACGCAGTATTTT.

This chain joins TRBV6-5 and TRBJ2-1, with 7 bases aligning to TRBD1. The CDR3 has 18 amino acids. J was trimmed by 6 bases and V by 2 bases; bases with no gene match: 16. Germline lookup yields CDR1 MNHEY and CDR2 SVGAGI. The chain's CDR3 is CASSYMPPSTGVGNEQFF. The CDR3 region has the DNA TGTGCCAGCAGTTACATGCCCCCTAGTACAGGGGTGGGCAATGAGCAGTTCTTC.

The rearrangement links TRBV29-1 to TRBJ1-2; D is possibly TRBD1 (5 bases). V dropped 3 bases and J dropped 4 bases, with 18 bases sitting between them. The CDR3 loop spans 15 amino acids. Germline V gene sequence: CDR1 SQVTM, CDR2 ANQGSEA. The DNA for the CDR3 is TGCAGCGTTGACGGGCAGGGTTTTGGTATCTATGGCTACACCTTC. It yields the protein CSVDGQGFGIYGYTF.

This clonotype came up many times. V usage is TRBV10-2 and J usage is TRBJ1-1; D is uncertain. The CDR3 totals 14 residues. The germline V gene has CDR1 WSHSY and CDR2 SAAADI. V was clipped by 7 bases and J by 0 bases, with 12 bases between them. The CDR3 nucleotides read TGCGCCAGCATAGAACCCCAAATGAACACTGAAGCTTTCTTT. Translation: CASIEPQMNTEAFF.

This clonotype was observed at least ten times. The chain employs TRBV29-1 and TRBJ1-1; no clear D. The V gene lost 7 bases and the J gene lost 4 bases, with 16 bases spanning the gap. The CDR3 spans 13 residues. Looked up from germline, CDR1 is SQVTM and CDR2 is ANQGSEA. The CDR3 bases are TGCAGCGGACATCGGACCCCCGGCACTGAAGCTTTCTTT. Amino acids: CSGHRTPGTEAFF.

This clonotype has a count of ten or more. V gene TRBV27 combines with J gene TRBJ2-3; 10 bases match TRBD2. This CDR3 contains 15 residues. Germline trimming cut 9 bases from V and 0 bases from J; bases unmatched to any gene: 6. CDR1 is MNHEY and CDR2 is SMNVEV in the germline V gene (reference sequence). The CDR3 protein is CASLLAGASTDTQYF. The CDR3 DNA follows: TGTGCCAGTCTTCTAGCGGGGGCTAGCACAGATACGCAGTATTTT.